The 25 T cell receptor beta chains reported below all come from one sample, sequenced in a study of pediatric ulcerative colitis. Rectal tissue came from one to two pinch biopsies taken at colonoscopy. Data came from immunoSEQ multiplex PCR; TCRdb stores just in-frame clones and leaves some out. The sample records over 45,000 clones, 60% to 85% being singletons. Sequenced: gut tissue. The source of these receptors is a girl aged 5 to 17 with moderate ulcerative colitis.

Points on this clone: The junction departs from germline at one end; a sequencing error may be responsible. This rearrangement joins TRBV19 to TRBJ1-2; D not resolved. CDR1 is LNHDA and CDR2 is SQIVND in the germline V gene (reference sequence). The CDR3 totals 13 residues. The CDR3 DNA is TGTGCCAGTACGGCCGGCCCTAAATATGGCTACACCTTC. The encoded protein is CASTAGPKYGYTF.

The V call is TRBV28, the J call TRBJ2-7, with D perhaps matching TRBD2 (6 bases). CDR3 length equals 15 residues. From germline, CDR1 is MDHEN and CDR2 SYDVKM. Trimming removed 6 bases from V and 3 bases from J, with 18 bases in between. This CDR3 is CASRGGREFHYEQYF. In nucleotides, the CDR3 is TGTGCCAGCAGGGGGGGAAGGGAGTTTCACTACGAGCAGTACTTC.

The chain employs TRBV21-1 and TRBJ1-5; TRBD1 is the table's D call, not checked against the DNA. TRBV21-1 is shown as a pseudogene. The CDR3 length is 18 residues. CDR3 sequence reads: CASSKDNPPRVPNQPQHF. The DNA of the CDR3 is TGTGCCAGCAGCAAAGACAACCCCCCCAGGGTTCCCAATCAGCCCCAGCATTTT.

This rearrangement joins TRBV7-2 to TRBJ2-1; 8 bases fit TRBD2. The CDR3 is 16 amino acids. V lost 1 base, J lost 10 bases, and 12 bases stayed unmatched. Germline assignment: CDR1 SGHTA and CDR2 FQGNSA. CDR3 amino acids: CASSLGSGDRPYEQFF. Written as DNA, the CDR3 is TGTGCCAGCAGCTTAGGTAGCGGGGACCGGCCGTACGAGCAGTTCTTC.

This chain links TRBV6-1 with TRBJ2-3; TRBD1 aligns across 12 bases. The trim removed 0 bases at V and 5 bases at J, leaving 3 bases unmatched. The CDR3 runs 16 residues. From germline, CDR1 is MNHNS and CDR2 SASEGT. The CDR3: CASSEAGTGGVDTQYF. DNA of the CDR3: TGTGCCAGCAGTGAAGCCGGGACAGGGGGCGTAGATACGCAGTATTTT.

V usage is TRBV30 and J usage is TRBJ1-2; 7 bases are shared with TRBD1. CDR1 is GTSNPN and CDR2 is SVGIG in the germline V gene (reference sequence). With 0 bases clipped from V and 4 bases from J, the junction kept 17 bases outside the gene matches. The CDR3 consists of 18 residues. Here the CDR3 reads CAWSVRPKGQPVLYGYTF. CDR3 in DNA: TGTGCCTGGAGTGTACGCCCCAAGGGACAGCCGGTACTCTATGGCTACACCTTC. The full variable domain, with the rest looked up from reference TRBV30 and TRBJ1-2, is SQTIHQWPATLVQPVGSPLSLECTVEGTSNPNLYWYRQAAGRGLQLLFYSVGIGQISSEVPQNLSASRPQDRQFILSSKKLLLSDSGFYLCAWSVRPKGQPVLYGYTFGSGTRLTVV.

The CDR3 sequence is CSVESTEGYGYTF. The CDR3 nucleotides read TGCAGCGTTGAATCAACCGAAGGGTATGGCTACACCTTC. The rearrangement joins TRBV29-1 to TRBJ1-2; D is unclear. Deletions cut 2 bases from V and 5 bases from J, with 12 bases between. Germline CDR1 SQVTM, CDR2 ANQGSEA. There are 13 residues in the CDR3. The full variable domain, with the rest looked up from reference TRBV29-1 and TRBJ1-2, is SAVISQKPSRDICQRGTSLTIQCQVDSQVTMMFWYRQQPGQSLTLIATANQGSEATYESGFVIDKFPISRPNLTFSTLTVSNMSPEDSSIYLCSVESTEGYGYTFGSGTRLTVV.

The chain couples TRBV6-5 to TRBJ1-4; D call uncertain. CDR3 size: 12 residues. V was trimmed by 5 bases and J by 7 bases, leaving 8 bases between them. Germline V gene data show CDR1 as MNHEY and CDR2 as SVGAGI. Written as DNA, the CDR3 is TGTGCCAGCAGTGACCCGGGTGAAAAACTGTTTTTT. This codes for CASSDPGEKLFF.

V gene TRBV19 combines with J gene TRBJ2-3, with 16 nucleotides matching TRBD2. Per the germline V gene, CDR1 is LNHDA and CDR2 is SQIVND (reference sequence). The V gene end was trimmed by 5 bases and the J gene end by 6 bases; junction bases not matched to a gene: 17. The length of the CDR3 is 20 residues. The CDR3 protein is CASSPRRGTSGRGRWDTQYF. CDR3 DNA: TGTGCCAGTAGTCCACGACGGGGGACTAGCGGGAGGGGGAGGTGGGATACGCAGTATTTT.

The rearrangement links TRBV27 to TRBJ1-1, with TRBD1 matching over 7 bases. Germline values: CDR1 MNHEY, CDR2 SMNVEV (reference sequence). CDR3 length: 13 amino acids. V trimming: 5 bases; J trimming: 8 bases; junction bases outside the gene matches: 8. CDR3 amino acids: CASSLRQGEEAFF. CDR3 bases: TGTGCCAGCAGTCTCCGACAGGGTGAGGAAGCTTTCTTT.

The J gene is TRBJ2-7, the V gene TRBV6-5; a weak D match, TRBD1 (6 bases). The V and J ends lost 6 bases and 0 bases respectively, with 15 bases between them. The CDR3 is 15 residues long. Germline lookup yields CDR1 MNHEY and CDR2 SVGAGI. CDR3 sequence (DNA): TGTGCCAGCAGCTCCGACAGGTCCAGCTCCTACGAGCAGTACTTC. Its translation is CASSSDRSSSYEQYF.

The V call is TRBV5-5, the J call TRBJ2-7; no firm D call. The V and J ends lost 0 bases and 2 bases respectively, with 12 bases between them. CDR1 is SGHKS and CDR2 is YYEKEE in the germline V gene (reference sequence). The CDR3 is made up of 15 amino acids. CDR3 sequence: CASSLDGGTAYEQYF. For the CDR3, the DNA is TGTGCCAGCAGCTTGGATGGCGGAACGGCCTACGAGCAGTACTTC.

The chain carries TRBV5-6 and TRBJ2-6; D is perhaps TRBD1 (5 bases). This CDR3 region has 18 residues. CDR1 is SGHDT, CDR2 YYEEEE, per germline. Deletions cut 0 bases from V and 0 bases from J, with 13 bases between. This CDR3 is CASSLGRRASSGANVLTF. The CDR3 DNA reads TGTGCCAGCAGCTTGGGGCGCAGGGCCAGCTCTGGGGCCAACGTCCTGACTTTC.

J is TRBJ1-1 and V is TRBV4-2; D is unresolved. The CDR3 totals 17 residues. Germline loops: CDR1 LGHNA, CDR2 YNFKEQ. V lost 0 bases and J 1 base, leaving 15 bases between the germline ends. The chain's CDR3 is CASSQDLHLGWNTEAFF. The DNA for the CDR3 is TGTGCCAGCAGCCAAGATTTACATTTGGGGTGGAACACTGAAGCTTTCTTT.

V and J are TRBV11-2 and TRBJ2-5; the D gene could be TRBD1 or TRBD2 (6 bases each). Trimming shortened V by 2 bases and J by 14 bases, and 24 bases separated the two germline ends. Germline CDR1 and CDR2: SGHAT and FQNNGV. This CDR3 region has 15 residues. The CDR3: CASSLRPISGDRFYF. CDR3 DNA sequence: TGTGCCAGCAGCTTACGTCCGATTAGCGGAGACAGGTTCTACTTC.

The V call is TRBV4-1, the J call TRBJ2-3; 10 bases match TRBD2. J was trimmed by 0 bases and V by 6 bases; bases with no gene match: 12. CDR1 is MGHRA and CDR2 is YSYEKL in the germline V gene. The CDR3 has 18 residues. In DNA, the CDR3 is TGCGCCAGCAGGAACGTAGCGGGAGGTCGTGCTAGCACAGATACGCAGTATTTT. Encoded protein: CASRNVAGGRASTDTQYF.

The J gene is TRBJ2-6, the V gene TRBV28; D uncertain. This CDR3 has 16 amino acids. V gave up 5 bases and J gave up 0 bases, with 11 bases separating them. CDR1 is MDHEN, CDR2 SYDVKM, per germline. The CDR3 loop reads CASSRDFFSGANVLTF. The CDR3 bases are TGTGCCAGCAGTCGCGACTTTTTCTCTGGGGCCAACGTCCTGACTTTC.

V is TRBV6-1 and J is TRBJ2-7; 9 bases map to TRBD2. The V and J ends lost 3 bases and 3 bases, in that order; junction bases with no gene match: 3. This CDR3 spans 14 amino acids. Germline V gene sequence: CDR1 MNHNS, CDR2 SASEGT. This CDR3 reads CASSELAGFYEQYF. In DNA form, the CDR3 reads TGTGCCAGCAGTGAGCTAGCGGGGTTCTACGAGCAGTACTTC.

This rearrangement joins TRBV29-1 to TRBJ2-1; TRBD1 agrees at 10 bases. Germline CDR1 SQVTM, CDR2 ANQGSEA. This CDR3 contains 16 residues. With V trimmed by 3 bases and J by 8 bases, 13 bases remained unmatched. The CDR3 sequence is CSVEDPGQGMSDEQFF. The CDR3 DNA reads TGCAGCGTTGAGGATCCGGGACAGGGGATGTCGGATGAGCAGTTCTTC.

The chain couples TRBV6-1 to TRBJ1-1; D is unclear. V was shortened by 6 bases and J by 5 bases, with 19 bases between the two germline ends. CDR3 length: 15 amino acids. CDR1 is MNHNS, CDR2 SASEGT, per germline. Here the CDR3 reads CASRLHPGRDTEAFF. CDR3 coding DNA: TGTGCCAGCAGGTTACACCCGGGAAGGGATACTGAAGCTTTCTTT.

The rearrangement links TRBV23-1 to TRBJ1-4; the D is unclear. TRBV23-1 falls under the ORF class, with uncertain function. The V end was cut by 0 bases, the J end by 3 bases, with 11 bases between. The CDR3 has 16 residues. CDR3 residues: CASSQSWEGANEKLFF. The CDR3 DNA reads as TGCGCCAGCAGTCAATCGTGGGAGGGAGCTAATGAAAAACTGTTTTTT.

This clone turned up a few times. The chain is built from TRBV4-2 and TRBJ2-1, with D hard to call. Trimming pared 0 bases from V and 8 bases from J, leaving 2 bases between. CDR1 is LGHNA and CDR2 is YNFKEQ in the germline V gene. The CDR3 covers 11 residues. The CDR3 protein is CASSQEHEQFF. The CDR3 DNA reads as TGTGCCAGCAGCCAAGAACATGAGCAGTTCTTC.

The V gene is TRBV6-6, the J gene TRBJ2-7; 9 nucleotides align to TRBD2. The V gene's germline CDR1 is MNHNY and CDR2 SVGAGI (reference sequence). The CDR3 has 15 amino acids. Losses at the gene ends were 0 bases for V and 6 bases for J; bases not matched to a gene: 6. The CDR3 DNA reads as TGTGCCAGCAGTTACTCTGGACTAGCGAACACCGAGCAGTACTTC. It yields the protein CASSYSGLANTEQYF.

The chain is built from TRBV6-5 and TRBJ1-2; weak D call: TRBD1 (5 bases). The V end lost 2 bases, the J end lost 5 bases, and 12 bases lay between the germline ends. Germline CDR1 and CDR2: MNHEY and SVGAGI. CDR3 length: 14 amino acids. CDR3 sequence: CASSYLGRGYGYTF. CDR3 bases: TGTGCCAGCAGTTACCTAGGGAGGGGTTATGGCTACACCTTC.

The chain has TRBV6-5 and TRBJ2-3; 7 bases line up with TRBD1. Germline CDR1 reads MNHEY; CDR2 reads SVGAGI. V lost 2 bases, J lost 1 base, and 3 bases stayed unmatched. The CDR3 has 15 residues. This CDR3 is CASSYGTGGTDTQYF. The CDR3 region has the DNA TGTGCCAGCAGTTACGGCACAGGGGGCACAGATACGCAGTATTTT.